This T cell receptor beta chain is drawn from a study of somatic mutations in cytotoxic T cells in rheumatoid arthritis. This clone came up once. V lost 6 bases, J lost 5 bases, and 14 bases lay in between. The CDR3 has 14 amino acids. Germline loops: CDR1 MNHEY, CDR2 SMNVEV (reference sequence). Method: immunoSEQ multiplex PCR; TCRdb's copy keeps in-frame clones and lacks some. Counted here are nearly 11,000 clones, approximately 84% occurring once; the ten biggest clones make up around 8.6%. The chain carries TRBV27 and TRBJ2-1, with D possibly matching TRBD2 (5 bases). Sequencing input: CD8+ T cells sorted from blood. The TCR was taken from a woman between 55 and 75 years old with rheumatoid arthritis. CDR3 region: CASSHGELHNEQFF. DNA of the CDR3: TGTGCCAGCAGCCATGGGGAGCTCCACAATGAGCAGTTCTTC.